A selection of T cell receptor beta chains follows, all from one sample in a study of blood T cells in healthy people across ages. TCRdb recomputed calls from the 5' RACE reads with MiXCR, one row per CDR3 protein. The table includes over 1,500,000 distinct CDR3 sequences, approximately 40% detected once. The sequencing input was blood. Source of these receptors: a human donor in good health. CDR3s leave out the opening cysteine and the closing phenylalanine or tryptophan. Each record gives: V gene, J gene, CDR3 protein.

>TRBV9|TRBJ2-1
ASSVSKGFSYNEQF
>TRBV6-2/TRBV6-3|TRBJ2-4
ASSSDGTLAKNIQY
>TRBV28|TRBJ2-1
ASSFGRYSYNEQF
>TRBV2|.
ASNLDRADEQY
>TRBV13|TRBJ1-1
ASSPDFGNDLEAF
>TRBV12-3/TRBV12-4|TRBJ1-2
ASSERGANYGYT
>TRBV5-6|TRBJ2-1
ASSLSWRGGTYNEQF
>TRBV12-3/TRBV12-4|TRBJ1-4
ATRGNSAEKLF
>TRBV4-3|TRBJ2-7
ASSQGDGGRYEQY
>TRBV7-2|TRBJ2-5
AGKRGGRETQY
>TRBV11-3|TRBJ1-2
ASSAGQGGVYGYT
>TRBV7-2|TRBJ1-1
ASRETGYRAF
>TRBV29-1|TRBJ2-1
SVYWSGGANEQF
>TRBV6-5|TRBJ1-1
ASSYSEGPEAF
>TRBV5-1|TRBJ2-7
ASSLSGDRDYEQY
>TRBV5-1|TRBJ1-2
ASGDSGTVYGYT
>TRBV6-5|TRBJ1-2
ASRRSYNYGYT
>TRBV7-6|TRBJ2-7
ASSPRLVTHSYEQY
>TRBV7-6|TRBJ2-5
ASRPIAQAQY
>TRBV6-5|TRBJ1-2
ASTGQAGSGYT
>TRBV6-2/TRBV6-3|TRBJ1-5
ASTNRGPNQPQH
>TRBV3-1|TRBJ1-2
ASRQKAGQTTNYGYT
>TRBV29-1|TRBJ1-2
SATGGLNYGYT
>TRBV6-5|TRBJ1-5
ASSPGGGGSNQPQH
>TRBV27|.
ASSLHPWAGDYKETQY
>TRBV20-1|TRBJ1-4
SAPGQMNEKLF
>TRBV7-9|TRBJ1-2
ASSLGGLYGYT
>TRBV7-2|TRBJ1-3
ASSLSRGVDTIY
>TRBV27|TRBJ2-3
ASSSYSGEAQY
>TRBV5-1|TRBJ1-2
ASSIEWGRSDGYT
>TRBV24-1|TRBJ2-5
ATSESGETQY
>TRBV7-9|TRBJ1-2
ASSLGGFGQSYGYT
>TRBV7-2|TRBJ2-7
ASSFLGGVGNEQY
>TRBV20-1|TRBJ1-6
SARWPGRSYNSPLH
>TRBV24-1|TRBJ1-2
ATSDLGQNHGYT
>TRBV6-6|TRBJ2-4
ASSSRGSGNIQY
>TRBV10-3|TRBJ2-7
AISESGPSSYEQY
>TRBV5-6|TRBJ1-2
AIRGTGVLYGYT
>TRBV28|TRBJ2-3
AIMGARDTDTQY
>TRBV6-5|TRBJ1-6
ASSYSMGVGNSPLH
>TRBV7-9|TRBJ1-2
ASSRRQGETYGYT
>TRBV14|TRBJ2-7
ASSHNRRNYEQY
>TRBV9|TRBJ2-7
ASSEGLAGAGYEQY
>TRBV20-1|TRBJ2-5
SARDREAWETQY
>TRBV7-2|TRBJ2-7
ASSLVGTIYEQY
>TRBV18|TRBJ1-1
ASSRGGETVAF
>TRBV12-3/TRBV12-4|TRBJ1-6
ASRAESGSPLH
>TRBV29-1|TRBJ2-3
SVEWASGPTDTQY
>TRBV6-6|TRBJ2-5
ASTLDRDKETQY
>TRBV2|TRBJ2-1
ASSGDRGPYNEQF
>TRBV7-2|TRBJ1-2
ASSSKTGGNYGYT
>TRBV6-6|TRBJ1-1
ASSYQGEYTEAF
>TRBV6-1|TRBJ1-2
ASSAGLNVGYT